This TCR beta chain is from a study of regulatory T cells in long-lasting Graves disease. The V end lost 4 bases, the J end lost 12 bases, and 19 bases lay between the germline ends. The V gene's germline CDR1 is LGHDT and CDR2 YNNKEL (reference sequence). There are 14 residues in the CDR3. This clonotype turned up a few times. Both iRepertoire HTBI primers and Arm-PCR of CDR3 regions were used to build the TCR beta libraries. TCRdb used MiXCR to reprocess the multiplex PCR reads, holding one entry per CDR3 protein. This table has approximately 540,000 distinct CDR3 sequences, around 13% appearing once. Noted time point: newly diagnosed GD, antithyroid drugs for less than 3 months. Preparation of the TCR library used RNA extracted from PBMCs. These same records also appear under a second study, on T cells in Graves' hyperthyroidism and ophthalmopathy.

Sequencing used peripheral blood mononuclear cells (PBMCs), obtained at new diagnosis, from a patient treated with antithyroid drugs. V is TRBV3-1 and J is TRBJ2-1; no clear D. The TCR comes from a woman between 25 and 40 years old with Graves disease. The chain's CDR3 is CASSLKPTLHGQFF. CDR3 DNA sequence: TGTGCCAGCAGCCTAAAGCCGACCTTACACGGGCAGTTCTTC.